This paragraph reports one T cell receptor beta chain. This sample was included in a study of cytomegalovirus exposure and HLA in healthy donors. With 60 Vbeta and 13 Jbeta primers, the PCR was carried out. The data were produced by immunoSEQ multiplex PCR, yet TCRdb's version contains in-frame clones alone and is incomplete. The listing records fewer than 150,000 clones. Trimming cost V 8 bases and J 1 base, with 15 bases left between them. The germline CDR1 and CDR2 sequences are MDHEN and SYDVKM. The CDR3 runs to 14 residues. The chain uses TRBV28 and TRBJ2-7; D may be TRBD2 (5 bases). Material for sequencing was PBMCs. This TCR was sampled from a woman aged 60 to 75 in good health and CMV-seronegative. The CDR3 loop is CASRRGSGSYEQYF. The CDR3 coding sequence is TGTGCCAGCCGACGGGGTTCGGGTTCCTACGAGCAGTACTTC.